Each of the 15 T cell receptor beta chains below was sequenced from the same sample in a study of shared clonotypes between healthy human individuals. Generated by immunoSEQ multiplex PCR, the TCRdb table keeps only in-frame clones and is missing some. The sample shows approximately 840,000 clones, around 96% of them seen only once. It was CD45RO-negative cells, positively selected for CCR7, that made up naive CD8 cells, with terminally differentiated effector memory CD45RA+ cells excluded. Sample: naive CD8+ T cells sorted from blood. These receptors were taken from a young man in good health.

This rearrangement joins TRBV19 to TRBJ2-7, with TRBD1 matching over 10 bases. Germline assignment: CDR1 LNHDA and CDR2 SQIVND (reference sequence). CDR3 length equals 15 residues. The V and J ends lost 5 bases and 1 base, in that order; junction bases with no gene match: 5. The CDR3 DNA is TGTGCCAGTAGTTTGGGACAGGGGCTGTCCTACGAGCAGTACTTC. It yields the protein CASSLGQGLSYEQYF.

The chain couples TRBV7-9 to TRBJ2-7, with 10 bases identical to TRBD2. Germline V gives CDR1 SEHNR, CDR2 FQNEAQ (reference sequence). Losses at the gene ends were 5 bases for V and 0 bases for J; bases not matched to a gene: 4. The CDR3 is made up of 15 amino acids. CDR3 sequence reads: CASSNLAGDSYEQYF. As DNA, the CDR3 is TGTGCCAGCAGCAATCTAGCGGGAGACTCCTACGAGCAGTACTTC.

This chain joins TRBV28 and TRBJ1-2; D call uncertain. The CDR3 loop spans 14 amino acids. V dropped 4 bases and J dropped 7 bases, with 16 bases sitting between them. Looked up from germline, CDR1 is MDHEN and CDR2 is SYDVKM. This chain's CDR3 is CASSYPGLNLGYTF. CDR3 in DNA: TGTGCCAGCAGTTACCCCGGGCTCAACCTTGGCTACACCTTC.

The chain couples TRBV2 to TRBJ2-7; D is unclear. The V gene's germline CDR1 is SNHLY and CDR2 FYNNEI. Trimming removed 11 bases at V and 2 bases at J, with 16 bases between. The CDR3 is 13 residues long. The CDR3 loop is CAQKGALPYEQYF. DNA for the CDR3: TGTGCCCAAAAGGGTGCGCTCCCCTACGAGCAGTACTTC.

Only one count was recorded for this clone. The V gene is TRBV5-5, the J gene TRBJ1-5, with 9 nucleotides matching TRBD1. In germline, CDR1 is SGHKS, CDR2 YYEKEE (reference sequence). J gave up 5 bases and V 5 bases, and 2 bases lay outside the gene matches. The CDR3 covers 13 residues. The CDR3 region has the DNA TGTGCCAGCAGTGACAGGGGGTATCAGCCCCAGCATTTT. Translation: CASSDRGYQPQHF.

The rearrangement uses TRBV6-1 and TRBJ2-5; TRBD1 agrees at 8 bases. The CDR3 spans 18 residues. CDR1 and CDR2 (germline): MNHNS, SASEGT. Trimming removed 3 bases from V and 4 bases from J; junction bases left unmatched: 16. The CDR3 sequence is CASSDAYRDRSSRETQYF. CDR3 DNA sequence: TGTGCCAGCAGTGACGCGTACCGGGACAGGTCAAGCCGAGAGACCCAGTACTTC.

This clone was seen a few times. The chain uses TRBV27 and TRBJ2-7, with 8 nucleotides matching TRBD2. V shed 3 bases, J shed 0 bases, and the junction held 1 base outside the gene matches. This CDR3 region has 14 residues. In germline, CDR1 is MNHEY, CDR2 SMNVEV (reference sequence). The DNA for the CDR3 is TGTGCCAGCAGTTTTAGCGGGACCTCCTACGAGCAGTACTTC. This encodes CASSFSGTSYEQYF.

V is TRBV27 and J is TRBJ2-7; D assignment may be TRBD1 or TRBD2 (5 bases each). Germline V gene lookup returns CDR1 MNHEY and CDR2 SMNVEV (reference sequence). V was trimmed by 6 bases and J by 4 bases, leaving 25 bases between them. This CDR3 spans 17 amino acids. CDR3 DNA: TGTGCCAGCAGCCCGCAAAATGTGGGGCGGGTCAAATACGAGCAGTACTTC. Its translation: CASSPQNVGRVKYEQYF.

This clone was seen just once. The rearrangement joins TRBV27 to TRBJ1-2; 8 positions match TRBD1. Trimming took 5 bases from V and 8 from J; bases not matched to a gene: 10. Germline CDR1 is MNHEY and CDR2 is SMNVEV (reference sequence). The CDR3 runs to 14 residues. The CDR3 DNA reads TGTGCCAGCAGTACAGGACAGGGATTGGGCGGCTACACCTTC. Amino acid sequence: CASSTGQGLGGYTF.

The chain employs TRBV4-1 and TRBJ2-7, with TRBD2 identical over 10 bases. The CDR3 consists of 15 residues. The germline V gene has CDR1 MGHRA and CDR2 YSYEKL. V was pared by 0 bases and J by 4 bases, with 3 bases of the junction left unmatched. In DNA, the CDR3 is TGCGCCAGCAGCCAAGAACTAGCGGGAATGTACGAGCAGTACTTC. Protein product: CASSQELAGMYEQYF.

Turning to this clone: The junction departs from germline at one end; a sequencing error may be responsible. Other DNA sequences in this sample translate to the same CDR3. The CDR3 nucleotides read TGTGCCAGCAGTCAAGGGGCCTACGAGCAGTACTTC. Translation gives CASSQGAYEQYF. This chain links TRBV14 with TRBJ2-7, with a weak D call TRBD1 (5 bases). The CDR3 is made up of 12 amino acids. Germline values: CDR1 SGHDN, CDR2 FVKESK.

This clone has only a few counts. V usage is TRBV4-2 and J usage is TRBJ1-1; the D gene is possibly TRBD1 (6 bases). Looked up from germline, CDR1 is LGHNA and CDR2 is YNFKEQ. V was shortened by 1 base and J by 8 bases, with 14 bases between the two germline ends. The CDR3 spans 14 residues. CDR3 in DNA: TGTGCCAGCAGCCAAGCCACAGGGCTAGCGGAAGCTTTCTTT. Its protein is CASSQATGLAEAFF.

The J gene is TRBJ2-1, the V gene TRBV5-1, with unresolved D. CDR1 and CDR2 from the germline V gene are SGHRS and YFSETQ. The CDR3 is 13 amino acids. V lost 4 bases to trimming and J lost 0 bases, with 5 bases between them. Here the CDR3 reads CASSEYSYNEQFF. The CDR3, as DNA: TGCGCCAGCAGCGAGTACTCCTACAATGAGCAGTTCTTC.

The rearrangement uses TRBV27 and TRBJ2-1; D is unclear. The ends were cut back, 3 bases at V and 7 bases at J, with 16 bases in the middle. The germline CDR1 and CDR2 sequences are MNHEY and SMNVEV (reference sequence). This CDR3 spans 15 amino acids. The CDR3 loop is CASSLRRGSPNEQFF. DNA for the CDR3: TGTGCCAGCAGTTTGAGGCGTGGCAGCCCAAATGAGCAGTTCTTC.

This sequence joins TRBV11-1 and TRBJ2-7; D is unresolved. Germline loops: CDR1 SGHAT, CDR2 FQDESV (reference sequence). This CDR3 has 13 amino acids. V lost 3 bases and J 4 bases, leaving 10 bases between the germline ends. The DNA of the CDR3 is TGTGCCAGCAGCTTTTCTATGGGTTACGAGCAGTACTTC. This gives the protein CASSFSMGYEQYF.